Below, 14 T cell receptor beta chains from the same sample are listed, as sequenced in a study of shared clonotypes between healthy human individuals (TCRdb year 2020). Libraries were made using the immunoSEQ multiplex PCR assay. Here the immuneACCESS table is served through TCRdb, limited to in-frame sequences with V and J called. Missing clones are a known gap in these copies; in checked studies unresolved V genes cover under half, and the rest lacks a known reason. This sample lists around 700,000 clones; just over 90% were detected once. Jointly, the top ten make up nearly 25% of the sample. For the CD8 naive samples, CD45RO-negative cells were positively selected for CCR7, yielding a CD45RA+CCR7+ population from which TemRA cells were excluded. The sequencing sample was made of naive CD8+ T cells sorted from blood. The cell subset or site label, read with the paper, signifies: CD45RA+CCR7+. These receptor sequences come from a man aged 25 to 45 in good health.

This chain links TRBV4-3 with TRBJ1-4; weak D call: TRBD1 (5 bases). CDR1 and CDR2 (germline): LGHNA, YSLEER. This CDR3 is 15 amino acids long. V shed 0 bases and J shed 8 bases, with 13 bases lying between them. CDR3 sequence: CASSQEPGLGEKLFF. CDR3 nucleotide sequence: TGCGCCAGCAGCCAAGAGCCAGGGTTGGGAGAAAAACTGTTTTTT.

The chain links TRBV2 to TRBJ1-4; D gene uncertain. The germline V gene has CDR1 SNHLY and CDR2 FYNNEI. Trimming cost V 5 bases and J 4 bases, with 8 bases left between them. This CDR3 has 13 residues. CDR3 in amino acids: CASSRPYNEKLFF. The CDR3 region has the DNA TGTGCCAGCAGTCGGCCCTATAATGAAAAACTGTTTTTT. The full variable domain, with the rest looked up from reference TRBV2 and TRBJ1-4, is EPEVTQTPSHQVTQMGQEVILRCVPISNHLYFYWYRQILGQKVEFLVSFYNNEISEKSEIFDDQFSVERPDGSNFTLKIRSTKLEDSAMYFCASSRPYNEKLFFGSGTQLSVL.

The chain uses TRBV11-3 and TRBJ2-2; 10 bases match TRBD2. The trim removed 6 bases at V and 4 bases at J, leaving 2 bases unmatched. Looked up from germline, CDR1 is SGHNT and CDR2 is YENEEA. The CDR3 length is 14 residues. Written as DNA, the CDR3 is TGTGCCAGCAGTTGGACTAGCGGCACCGGGGAGCTGTTTTTT. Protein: CASSWTSGTGELFF.

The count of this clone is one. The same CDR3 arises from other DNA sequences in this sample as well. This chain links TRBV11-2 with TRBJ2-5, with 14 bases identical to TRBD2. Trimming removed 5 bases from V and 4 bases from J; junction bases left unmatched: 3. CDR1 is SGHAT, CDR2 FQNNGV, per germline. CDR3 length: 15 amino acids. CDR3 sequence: CASSLGLAGVETQYF. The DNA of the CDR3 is TGTGCCAGCAGCCTGGGACTAGCGGGAGTAGAGACCCAGTACTTC.

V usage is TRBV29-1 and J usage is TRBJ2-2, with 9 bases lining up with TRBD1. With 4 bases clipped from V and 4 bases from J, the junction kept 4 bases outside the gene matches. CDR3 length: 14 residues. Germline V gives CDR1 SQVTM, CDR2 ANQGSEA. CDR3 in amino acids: CSVAGTGPTGELFF. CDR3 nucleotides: TGCAGCGTTGCCGGGACAGGGCCCACCGGGGAGCTGTTTTTT.

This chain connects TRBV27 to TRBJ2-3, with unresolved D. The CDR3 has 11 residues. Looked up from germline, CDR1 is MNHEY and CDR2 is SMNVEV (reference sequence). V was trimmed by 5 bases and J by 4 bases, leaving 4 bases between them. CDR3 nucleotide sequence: TGTGCCAGCAGTAGGTCAGATACGCAGTATTTT. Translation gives CASSRSDTQYF.

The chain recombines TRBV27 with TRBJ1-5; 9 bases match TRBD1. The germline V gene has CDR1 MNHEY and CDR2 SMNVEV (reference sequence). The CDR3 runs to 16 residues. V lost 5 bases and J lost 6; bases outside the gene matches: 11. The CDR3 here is CASSPHLTGGGQPQHF. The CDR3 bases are TGTGCCAGCAGTCCCCACCTCACAGGGGGCGGTCAGCCCCAGCATTTT.

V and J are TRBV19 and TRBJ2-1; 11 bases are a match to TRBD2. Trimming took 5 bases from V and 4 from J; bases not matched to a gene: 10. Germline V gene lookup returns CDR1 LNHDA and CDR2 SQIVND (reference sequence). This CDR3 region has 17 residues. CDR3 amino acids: CASSGVAGGPLYNEQFF. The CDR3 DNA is TGTGCCAGTAGTGGGGTAGCGGGAGGGCCCCTATACAATGAGCAGTTCTTC.

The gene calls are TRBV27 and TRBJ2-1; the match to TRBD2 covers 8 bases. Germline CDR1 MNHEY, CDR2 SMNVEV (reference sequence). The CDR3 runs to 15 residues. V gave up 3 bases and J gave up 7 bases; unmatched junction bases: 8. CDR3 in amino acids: CASSLVDSGINEQFF. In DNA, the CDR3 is TGTGCCAGCAGTTTGGTTGATAGCGGGATTAATGAGCAGTTCTTC.

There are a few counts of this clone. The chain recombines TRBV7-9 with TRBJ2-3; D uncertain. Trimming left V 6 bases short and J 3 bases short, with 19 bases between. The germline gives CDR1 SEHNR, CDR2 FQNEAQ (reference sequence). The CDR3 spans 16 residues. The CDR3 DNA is TGTGCCAGCAGGCCCAGACCCCCCACTGAGACAGATACGCAGTATTTT. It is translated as CASRPRPPTETDTQYF.

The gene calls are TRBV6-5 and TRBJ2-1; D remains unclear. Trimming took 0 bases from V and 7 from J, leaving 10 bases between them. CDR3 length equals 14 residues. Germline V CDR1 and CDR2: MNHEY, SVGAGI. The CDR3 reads CASSYSNEPNEQFF. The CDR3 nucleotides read TGTGCCAGCAGTTACTCGAACGAACCAAATGAGCAGTTCTTC.

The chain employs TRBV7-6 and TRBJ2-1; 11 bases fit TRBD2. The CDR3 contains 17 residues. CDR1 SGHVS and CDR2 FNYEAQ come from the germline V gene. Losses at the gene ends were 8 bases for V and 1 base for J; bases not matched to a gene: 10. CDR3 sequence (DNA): TGTGCCAGCGCACTAGCGGGAGTCTTGAGGTCCTACAATGAGCAGTTCTTC. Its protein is CASALAGVLRSYNEQFF.

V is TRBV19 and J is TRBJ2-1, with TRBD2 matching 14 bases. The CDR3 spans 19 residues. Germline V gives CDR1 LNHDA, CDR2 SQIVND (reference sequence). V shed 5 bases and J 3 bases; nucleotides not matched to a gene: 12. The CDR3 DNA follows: TGTGCCAGTAGTCCAGGGACTAGCGGGAGCTGGGCCCACTACAATGAGCAGTTCTTC. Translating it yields CASSPGTSGSWAHYNEQFF.

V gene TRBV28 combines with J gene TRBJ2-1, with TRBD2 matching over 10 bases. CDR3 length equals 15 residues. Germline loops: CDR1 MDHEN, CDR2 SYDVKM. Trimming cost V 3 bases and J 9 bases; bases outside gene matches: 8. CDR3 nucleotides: TGTGCCAGCAGTTTTGAGCGGGAGGGCGTGGGTGAGCAGTTCTTC. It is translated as CASSFEREGVGEQFF.